This T cell receptor beta chain derives from a study of shared clonotypes between healthy human individuals. Study-wide points: Genetic and exposure-history diversity was limited by the few donors. Rarefaction gave evidence that sorted-subset sequencing remained incomplete despite large depth.

A word on this clone: Antigen unknown.

A deep-level run was used for the assay. The repertoire was sequenced with immunoSEQ multiplex PCR; TCRdb's copy has only in-frame clones and lacks some. The profile shows over 2 million clones, around 96% of them singletons. Positive CCR7 selection of CD45RO-negative cells yielded the naive CD8 cells, and terminally differentiated effector memory CD45RA+ cells were excluded. CDR1 MNHEY and CDR2 SMNVEV come from the germline V gene (reference sequence). The V and J ends lost 2 bases and 0 bases respectively, with 13 bases between them. The CDR3 runs 16 residues. The gene calls are TRBV27 and TRBJ1-1; D is uncertain. The sequence came from a man aged 18 to 35 in good health. The sample was naive CD8+ T cells sorted from blood. CDR3 sequence reads: CASSLRFPALNTEAFF. The CDR3 DNA is TGTGCCAGCAGTTTACGCTTTCCGGCGCTGAACACTGAAGCTTTCTTT.